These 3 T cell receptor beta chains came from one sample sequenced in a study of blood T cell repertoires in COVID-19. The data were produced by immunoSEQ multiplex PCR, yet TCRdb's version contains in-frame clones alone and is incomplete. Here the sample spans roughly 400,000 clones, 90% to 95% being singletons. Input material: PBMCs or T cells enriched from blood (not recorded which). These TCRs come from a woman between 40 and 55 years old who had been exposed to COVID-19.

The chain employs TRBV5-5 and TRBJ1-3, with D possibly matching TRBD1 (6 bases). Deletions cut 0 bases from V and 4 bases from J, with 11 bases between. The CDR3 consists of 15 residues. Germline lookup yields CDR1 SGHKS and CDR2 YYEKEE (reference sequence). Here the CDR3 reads CASSLEGQMGNTIYF. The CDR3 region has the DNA TGTGCCAGCAGCTTGGAAGGACAGATGGGAAACACCATATATTTT.

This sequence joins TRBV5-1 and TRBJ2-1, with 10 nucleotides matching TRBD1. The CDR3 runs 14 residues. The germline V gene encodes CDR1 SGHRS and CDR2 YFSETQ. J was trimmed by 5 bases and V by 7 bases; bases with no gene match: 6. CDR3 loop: CASFKGQGHNEQFF. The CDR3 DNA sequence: TGCGCCAGCTTTAAGGGACAGGGGCACAATGAGCAGTTCTTC. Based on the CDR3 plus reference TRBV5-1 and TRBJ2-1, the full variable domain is KAGVTQTPRYLIKTRGQQVTLSCSPISGHRSVSWYQQTPGQGLQFLFEYFSETQRNKGNFPGRFSGRQFSNSRSEMNVSTLELGDSALYLCASFKGQGHNEQFFGPGTRLTVL.

CDR3 DNA: TGTGCCAGCAGCTTAAGACAGTCACTGGACTATGGCTACACCTTC. Translated: CASSLRQSLDYGYTF. This chain links TRBV7-2 with TRBJ1-2, with D tentatively TRBD1 (5 bases). Deletions cut 2 bases from V and 3 bases from J, with 13 bases between. Germline assignment: CDR1 SGHTA and CDR2 FQGNSA. The CDR3 contains 15 residues.